These 21 T cell receptor beta chains originate from one sample sequenced in a study of blood T cell repertoires in COVID-19. Sequencing was performed with immunoSEQ multiplex PCR; in TCRdb, only in-frame clones are kept and a portion is missing. The table lists 240,000 or so clones, about 87% of them singletons. The sample was PBMCs or T cells enriched from blood (not recorded which). The receptors shown here come from a man over 45 who had been exposed to COVID-19.

The chain couples TRBV28 to TRBJ1-5, with TRBD1 matching 9 bases. The CDR3 is 15 residues long. Germline V gives CDR1 MDHEN, CDR2 SYDVKM. J gave up 5 bases and V 7 bases, and 9 bases lay outside the gene matches. This CDR3 is CASTLGQGRDQPQHF. The DNA for the CDR3 is TGTGCCAGCACCCTAGGACAGGGGCGGGATCAGCCCCAGCATTTT.

The V gene is TRBV19, the J gene TRBJ1-5; possibly TRBD1 for D (6 bases). Trimming pared 11 bases from V and 0 bases from J, leaving 11 bases between. This CDR3 is 13 amino acids long. CDR1 is LNHDA and CDR2 is SQIVND in the germline V gene (reference sequence). CDR3 in DNA: TGTGCCTCCCGGACAGCTAGCAATCAGCCCCAGCATTTT. Translating it yields CASRTASNQPQHF.

V and J are TRBV5-6 and TRBJ2-7; D remains ambiguous. This CDR3 has 16 amino acids. V was cut by 5 bases and J by 1 base, with 19 bases left in between. The V gene's germline CDR1 is SGHDT and CDR2 YYEEEE. This CDR3 reads CASRPGPSEWSYEQYF. CDR3 coding DNA: TGTGCCAGCAGGCCAGGTCCCTCCGAGTGGTCCTACGAGCAGTACTTC.

This sequence joins TRBV5-5 and TRBJ1-3; D may be TRBD1 (5 bases). Per germline, CDR1 SGHKS and CDR2 YYEKEE (reference sequence). The CDR3 consists of 18 residues. Trimming left V 0 bases short and J 6 bases short, with 22 bases between. CDR3 bases: TGTGCCAGCAGCTTGGGATTTTTACCCAGGGAAGCCCTAAACACCATATATTTT. As protein: CASSLGFLPREALNTIYF.

This clone was detected only once. V is TRBV15 and J is TRBJ1-4, with D perhaps matching TRBD1 (6 bases). V dropped 5 bases and J dropped 5 bases, with 18 bases sitting between them. The CDR3 is made up of 16 amino acids. The germline CDR1 and CDR2 sequences are LNHNV and YYDKDF (reference sequence). The CDR3: CATSRGSTGRNEKLFF. CDR3 coding DNA: TGTGCCACCAGCCGTGGGTCGACAGGAAGAAATGAAAAACTGTTTTTT.

This chain joins TRBV7-9 and TRBJ1-5; D is unresolved. V lost 2 bases and J lost 3, with 11 bases in between. Germline assignment: CDR1 SEHNR and CDR2 FQNEAQ (reference sequence). There are 15 residues in the CDR3. The CDR3: CASSLTGGSNQPQHF. The DNA for the CDR3 is TGTGCCAGCAGCTTAACCGGCGGATCCAATCAGCCCCAGCATTTT.

This chain links TRBV19 with TRBJ2-2; no definite D call. CDR1 and CDR2 (germline): LNHDA, SQIVND (reference sequence). This CDR3 is built from 13 residues. Trimming removed 2 bases at V and 4 bases at J, with 5 bases between. The CDR3 region has the DNA TGTGCCAGTAGTATACCCCTCACCGGGGAGCTGTTTTTT. Residues: CASSIPLTGELFF.

This sequence joins TRBV10-2 and TRBJ2-7, with D possibly being TRBD1 (6 bases). The CDR3 contains 13 residues. Per the germline V gene, CDR1 is WSHSY and CDR2 is SAAADI. V was cut by 8 bases and J by 2 bases, with 13 bases left in between. The CDR3 loop reads CASATGFTYEQYF. The CDR3 DNA reads TGCGCCAGCGCGACAGGCTTTACCTACGAGCAGTACTTC.

This CDR3 reads CASVRGVGADTQYF. In DNA form, the CDR3 reads TGCGCCAGTGTGCGGGGGGTTGGCGCAGATACGCAGTATTTT. This sequence joins TRBV5-1 and TRBJ2-3, with 8 bases that match TRBD2. V trimming: 8 bases; J trimming: 4 bases; junction bases outside the gene matches: 9. Per germline, CDR1 SGHRS and CDR2 YFSETQ. The CDR3 covers 14 residues.

This chain links TRBV5-5 with TRBJ1-4, with D unresolved. CDR3 length: 14 amino acids. Trimming left V 4 bases short and J 8 bases short, with 15 bases between. CDR1 SGHKS and CDR2 YYEKEE come from the germline V gene (reference sequence). The CDR3 nucleotides read TGTGCCAGCAGCCCAATGCCAGCGGGAGAAAAACTGTTTTTT. Its translation: CASSPMPAGEKLFF.

V and J are TRBV7-3 and TRBJ2-2; 10 bases fit TRBD2. Losses at the gene ends were 0 bases for V and 4 bases for J; bases not matched to a gene: 17. This CDR3 comprises 21 residues. Germline V gene sequence: CDR1 SGHTA, CDR2 FQGTGA. CDR3 sequence: CASSLTRDDLTSGPGTGELFF. In DNA form, the CDR3 reads TGTGCCAGCAGCTTAACGCGCGATGATCTGACTAGCGGGCCGGGCACCGGGGAGCTGTTTTTT.

The J gene is TRBJ2-7, the V gene TRBV11-2, with 7 bases that match TRBD1. The germline V gene has CDR1 SGHAT and CDR2 FQNNGV. V was pared by 3 bases and J by 3 bases, with 5 bases of the junction left unmatched. This CDR3 region has 14 residues. The CDR3 region has the DNA TGTGCCAGCAGCTTCGACAGGGACGGCTACGAGCAGTACTTC. This gives the protein CASSFDRDGYEQYF.

This clone was detected only once. V is TRBV28 and J is TRBJ2-7; 7 bases agree with TRBD1. Losses at the gene ends were 6 bases for V and 4 bases for J; bases not matched to a gene: 9. CDR1 and CDR2 (germline): MDHEN, SYDVKM. The CDR3 is 14 amino acids. The CDR3: CASSLMDRLYEQYV. The DNA for the CDR3 is TGTGCCAGCAGCTTAATGGACAGGTTGTACGAGCAGTACGTC.

The rearrangement links TRBV18 to TRBJ2-5; TRBD2 matches at 7 bases. V trimming: 11 bases; J trimming: 5 bases; junction bases outside the gene matches: 17. This CDR3 comprises 15 residues. Germline CDR1 reads KGHSH; CDR2 reads LQKENI. DNA for the CDR3: TGTGCCTCCGGGCCAGCGGGAATGAGGGAGGAGACCCAGTACTTC. It encodes CASGPAGMREETQYF.

This clone was counted once. The rearrangement uses TRBV18 and TRBJ2-5; 7 nucleotides line up with TRBD1. The CDR3 contains 14 residues. V was clipped by 2 bases and J by 5 bases; unmatched bases: 5. Germline lookup yields CDR1 KGHSH and CDR2 LQKENI. CDR3 region: CASSPVGGWETQYF. The CDR3 DNA reads TGTGCCAGCTCACCAGTAGGGGGCTGGGAGACCCAGTACTTC.

V is TRBV11-2 and J is TRBJ1-2; D gene uncertain. Germline-derived CDR1 and CDR2 are SGHAT and FQNNGV. The CDR3 is 13 amino acids. V lost 0 bases and J 4 bases, leaving 6 bases between the germline ends. The CDR3 here is CASSLDPSYGYTF. CDR3 nucleotide sequence: TGTGCCAGCAGCTTAGATCCGAGCTATGGCTACACCTTC. Combining the CDR3 with reference TRBV11-2 and TRBJ1-2 gives the whole variable domain EAGVAQSPRYKIIEKRQSVAFWCNPISGHATLYWYQQILGQGPKLLIQFQNNGVVDDSQLPKDRFSAERLKGVDSTLKIQPAKLEDSAVYLCASSLDPSYGYTFGSGTRLTVV.

The V call is TRBV10-3, the J call TRBJ1-4; no clear D. This CDR3 is 14 amino acids long. With 2 bases removed from V and 4 bases from J, the gap between germline ends came to 8 bases. Germline V gene sequence: CDR1 ENHRY, CDR2 SYGVKD. The CDR3 loop is CAISERGGNEKLFF. The CDR3 coding sequence is TGTGCCATCAGTGAGCGGGGAGGTAATGAAAAACTGTTTTTT.

The chain employs TRBV15 and TRBJ2-5; the D is unclear. This CDR3 contains 13 residues. The ends were cut back, 1 base at V and 1 base at J, with 4 bases in the middle. Germline V gene lookup returns CDR1 LNHNV and CDR2 YYDKDF (reference sequence). CDR3 amino acids: CATSRVVQETQYF. CDR3 DNA: TGTGCCACCAGCAGAGTCGTCCAAGAGACCCAGTACTTC.

This clone has a single count. V is TRBV5-1 and J is TRBJ2-1, with 10 bases matching TRBD2. Trimming at V came to 3 bases and at J to 7 bases, leaving 19 bases not matched to a gene. The germline V gene encodes CDR1 SGHRS and CDR2 YFSETQ. The CDR3 covers 19 residues. The CDR3: CASSSIAQVLAGWGNEQFF. The CDR3 region has the DNA TGCGCCAGCAGCTCGATAGCCCAAGTACTAGCGGGGTGGGGGAATGAGCAGTTCTTC.

This sequence joins TRBV5-5 and TRBJ1-3; D possibly corresponds to TRBD1 (6 bases). This CDR3 spans 13 amino acids. The ends were cut back, 5 bases at V and 3 bases at J, with 9 bases in the middle. CDR1 is SGHKS and CDR2 is YYEKEE in the germline V gene (reference sequence). CDR3 sequence: CASRLQGGNTIYF. The CDR3 DNA reads TGTGCCAGCAGGTTACAGGGTGGAAACACCATATATTTT. The variable domain in full, with the rest retrieved from reference TRBV5-5 and TRBJ1-3, is DAGVTQSPTHLIKTRGQQVTLRCSPISGHKSVSWYQQVLGQGPQFIFQYYEKEERGRGNFPDRFSARQFPNYSSELNVNALLLGDSALYLCASRLQGGNTIYFGEGSWLTVV.

This chain joins TRBV30 and TRBJ1-1, with no clear D. Trimming took off 6 bases at V and 5 bases at J, with 16 bases between the two ends. The V gene's germline CDR1 is GTSNPN and CDR2 SVGIG (reference sequence). This CDR3 spans 13 amino acids. The CDR3 protein is CACRYSLFTEAFF. The CDR3 bases are TGTGCCTGTCGTTACAGTTTGTTTACTGAAGCTTTCTTT.